This T cell receptor (beta chain) was found in a study of blood T cells in healthy people across ages. A second PCR of 7 to 11 cycles used a sample-barcoded 5' primer and a J-beta primer mix. TCRdb reanalysed the 5' RACE reads using MiXCR and keeps one entry per CDR3 protein. Here the sample spans more than 650,000 distinct CDR3 sequences, 20% to 30% being singletons. This CDR3 is built from 15 residues. CDR1 and CDR2 (germline): LNHNV, YYDKDF (reference sequence). Trimming pared 6 bases from V and 0 bases from J, leaving 12 bases between. These data were likewise used in another study, on T cells of mothers and their children. That paper adds: Mothers gave over 9.5 million TCR beta CDR3 reads each, and children several million each. Nobody spotted any persistent microchimeric T cell clones.

This receptor was identified in a boy between 5 and 17 years old in good health. The chain combines TRBV15 with TRBJ2-1; weak D call: TRBD2 (6 bases). The sample taken for sequencing was blood. This CDR3 reads CATSGMGGSYNEQFF. As DNA, the CDR3 is TGTGCCACCAGTGGAATGGGGGGCTCCTACAATGAGCAGTTCTTC.